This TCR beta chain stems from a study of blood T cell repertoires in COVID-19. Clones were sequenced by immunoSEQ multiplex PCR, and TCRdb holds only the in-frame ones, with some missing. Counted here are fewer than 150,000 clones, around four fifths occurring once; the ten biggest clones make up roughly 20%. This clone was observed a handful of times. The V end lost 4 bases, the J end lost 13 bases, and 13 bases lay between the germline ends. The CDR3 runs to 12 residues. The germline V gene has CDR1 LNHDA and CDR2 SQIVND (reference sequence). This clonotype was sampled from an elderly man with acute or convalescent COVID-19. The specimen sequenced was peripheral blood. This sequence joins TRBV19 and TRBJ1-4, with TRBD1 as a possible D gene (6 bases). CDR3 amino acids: CASSTTGRLLFF. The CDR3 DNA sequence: TGTGCCAGTAGTACCACAGGGAGATTACTGTTTTTT.